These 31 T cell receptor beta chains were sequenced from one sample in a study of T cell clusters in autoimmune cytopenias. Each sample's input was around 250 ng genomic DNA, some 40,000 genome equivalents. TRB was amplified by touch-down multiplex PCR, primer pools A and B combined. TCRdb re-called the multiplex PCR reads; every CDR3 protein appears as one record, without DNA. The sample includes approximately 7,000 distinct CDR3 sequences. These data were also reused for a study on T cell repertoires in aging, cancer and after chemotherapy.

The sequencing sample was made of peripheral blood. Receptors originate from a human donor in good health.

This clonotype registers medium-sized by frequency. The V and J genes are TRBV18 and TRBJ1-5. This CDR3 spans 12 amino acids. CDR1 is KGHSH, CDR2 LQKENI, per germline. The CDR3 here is CASSPPAQPQHF.

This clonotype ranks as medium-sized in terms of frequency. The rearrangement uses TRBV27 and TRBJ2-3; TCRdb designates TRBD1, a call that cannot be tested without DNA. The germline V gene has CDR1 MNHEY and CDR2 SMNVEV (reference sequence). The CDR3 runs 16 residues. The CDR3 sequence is CASSPEDGGLTGTQYF.

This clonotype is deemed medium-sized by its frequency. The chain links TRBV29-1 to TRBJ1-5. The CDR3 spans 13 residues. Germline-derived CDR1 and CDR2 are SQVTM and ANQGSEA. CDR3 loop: CSVETDSNQPQHF.

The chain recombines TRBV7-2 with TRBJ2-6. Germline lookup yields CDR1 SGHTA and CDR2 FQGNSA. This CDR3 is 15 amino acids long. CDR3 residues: CASSLVPSGANVLTF.

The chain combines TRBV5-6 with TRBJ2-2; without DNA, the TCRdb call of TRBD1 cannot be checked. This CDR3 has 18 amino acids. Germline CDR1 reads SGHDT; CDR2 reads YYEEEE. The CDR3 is CASSTPQGAPGSTGELFF.

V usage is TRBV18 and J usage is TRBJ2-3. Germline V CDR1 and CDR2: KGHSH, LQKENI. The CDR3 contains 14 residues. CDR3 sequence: CASSPGVALDTQYF.

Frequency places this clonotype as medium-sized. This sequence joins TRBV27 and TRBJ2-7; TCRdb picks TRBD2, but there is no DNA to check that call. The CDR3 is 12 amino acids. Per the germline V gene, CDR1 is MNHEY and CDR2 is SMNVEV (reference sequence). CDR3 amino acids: CASGRGGGEQYF.

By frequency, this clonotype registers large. The CDR3 protein is CASSRTGSGETQYF. J is TRBJ2-5 and V is TRBV27; TCRdb's D call of TRBD1 is untestable without DNA. The length of the CDR3 is 14 residues. The germline gives CDR1 MNHEY, CDR2 SMNVEV (reference sequence).

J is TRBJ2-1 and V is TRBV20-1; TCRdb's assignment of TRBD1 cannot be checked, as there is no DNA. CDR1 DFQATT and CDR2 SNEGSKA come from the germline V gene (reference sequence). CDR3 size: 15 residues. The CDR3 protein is CSARAGTGSGNEQFF.

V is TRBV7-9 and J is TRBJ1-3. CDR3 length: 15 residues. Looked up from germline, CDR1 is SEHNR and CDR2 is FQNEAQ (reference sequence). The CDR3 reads CASSLQVFSGNTIYF.

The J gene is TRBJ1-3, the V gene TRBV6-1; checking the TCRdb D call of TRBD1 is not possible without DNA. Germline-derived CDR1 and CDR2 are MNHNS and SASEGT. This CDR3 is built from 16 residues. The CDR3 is CASSVTGQGSGNTIYF.

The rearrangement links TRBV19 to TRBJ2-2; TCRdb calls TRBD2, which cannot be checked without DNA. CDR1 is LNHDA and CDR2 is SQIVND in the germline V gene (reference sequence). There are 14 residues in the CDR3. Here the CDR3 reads CASRLAGPAGELFF.

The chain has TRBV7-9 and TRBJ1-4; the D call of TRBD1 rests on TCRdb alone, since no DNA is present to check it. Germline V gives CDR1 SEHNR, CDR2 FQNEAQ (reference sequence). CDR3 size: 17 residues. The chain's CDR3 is CASSLARGQFTNEKLFF.

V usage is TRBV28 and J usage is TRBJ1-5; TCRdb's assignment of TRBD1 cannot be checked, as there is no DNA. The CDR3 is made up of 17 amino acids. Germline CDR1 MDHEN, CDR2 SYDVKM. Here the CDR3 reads CASSADLFGTGYQPQHF.

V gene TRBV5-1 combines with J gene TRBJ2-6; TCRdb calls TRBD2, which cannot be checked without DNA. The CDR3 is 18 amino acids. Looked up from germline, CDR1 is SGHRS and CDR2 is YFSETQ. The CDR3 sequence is CASSLVLGPSSGANVLTF.

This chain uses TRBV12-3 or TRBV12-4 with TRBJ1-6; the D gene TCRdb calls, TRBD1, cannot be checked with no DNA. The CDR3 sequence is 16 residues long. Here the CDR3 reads CASSTRTGNVNSPLHF.

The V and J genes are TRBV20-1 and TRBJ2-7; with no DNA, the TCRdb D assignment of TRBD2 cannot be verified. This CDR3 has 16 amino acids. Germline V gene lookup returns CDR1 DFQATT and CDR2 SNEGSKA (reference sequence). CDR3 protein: CSARVGTSGPSYEQYF.

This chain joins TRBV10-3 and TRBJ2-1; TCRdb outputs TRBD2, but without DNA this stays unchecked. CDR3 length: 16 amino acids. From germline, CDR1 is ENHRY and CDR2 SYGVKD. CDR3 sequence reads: CAISEEVSGRLNEQFF.

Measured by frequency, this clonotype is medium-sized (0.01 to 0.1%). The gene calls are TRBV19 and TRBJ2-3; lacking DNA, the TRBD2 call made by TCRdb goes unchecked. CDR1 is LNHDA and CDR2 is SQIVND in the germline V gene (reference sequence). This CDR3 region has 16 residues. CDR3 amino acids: CASTPLASGRTDTQYF.

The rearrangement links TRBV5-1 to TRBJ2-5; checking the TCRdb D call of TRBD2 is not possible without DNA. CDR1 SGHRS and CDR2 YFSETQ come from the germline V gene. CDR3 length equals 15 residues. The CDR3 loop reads CASGRSLGGGETQYF.

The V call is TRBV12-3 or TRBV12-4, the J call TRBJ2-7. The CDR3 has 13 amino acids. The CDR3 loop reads CASSLGPSYEQYF.

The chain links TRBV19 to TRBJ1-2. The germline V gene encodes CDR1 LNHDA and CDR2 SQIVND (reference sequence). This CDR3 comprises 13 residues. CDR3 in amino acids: CASSIDPNNGYTF. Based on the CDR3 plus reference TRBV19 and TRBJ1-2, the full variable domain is DGGITQSPKYLFRKEGQNVTLSCEQNLNHDAMYWYRQDPGQGLRLIYYSQIVNDFQKGDIAEGYSVSREKKESFPLTVTSAQKNPTAFYLCASSIDPNNGYTFGSGTRLTVV.

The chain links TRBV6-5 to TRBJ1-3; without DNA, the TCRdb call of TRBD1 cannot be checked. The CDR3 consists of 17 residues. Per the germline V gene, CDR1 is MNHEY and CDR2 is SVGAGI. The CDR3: CASRSGAGGHAGNTIYF.

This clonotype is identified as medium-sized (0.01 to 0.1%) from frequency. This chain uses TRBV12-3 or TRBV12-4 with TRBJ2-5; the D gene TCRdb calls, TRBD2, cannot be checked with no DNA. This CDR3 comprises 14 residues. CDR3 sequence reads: CASSIAGTAETQYF.

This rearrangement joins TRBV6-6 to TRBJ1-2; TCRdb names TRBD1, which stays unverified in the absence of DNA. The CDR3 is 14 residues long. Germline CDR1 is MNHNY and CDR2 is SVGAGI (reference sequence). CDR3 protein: CASTTSPGFYGYTF.

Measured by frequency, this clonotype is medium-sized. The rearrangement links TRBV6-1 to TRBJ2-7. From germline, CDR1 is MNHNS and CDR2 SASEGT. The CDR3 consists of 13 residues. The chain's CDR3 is CASSDGLAYEQYF.

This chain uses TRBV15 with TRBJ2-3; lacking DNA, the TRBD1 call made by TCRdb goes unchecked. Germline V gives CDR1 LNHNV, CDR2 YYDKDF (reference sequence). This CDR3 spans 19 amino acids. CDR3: CATSRDRGRGGTSTDTQYF.

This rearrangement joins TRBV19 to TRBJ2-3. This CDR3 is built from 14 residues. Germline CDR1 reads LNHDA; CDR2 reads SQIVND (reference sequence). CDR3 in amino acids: CASSIMRGTDTQYF. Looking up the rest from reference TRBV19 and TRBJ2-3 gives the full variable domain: DGGITQSPKYLFRKEGQNVTLSCEQNLNHDAMYWYRQDPGQGLRLIYYSQIVNDFQKGDIAEGYSVSREKKESFPLTVTSAQKNPTAFYLCASSIMRGTDTQYFGPGTRLTVL.

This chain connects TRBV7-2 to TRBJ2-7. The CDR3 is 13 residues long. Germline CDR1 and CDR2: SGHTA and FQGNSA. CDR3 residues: CASSSDRSYEQYF.

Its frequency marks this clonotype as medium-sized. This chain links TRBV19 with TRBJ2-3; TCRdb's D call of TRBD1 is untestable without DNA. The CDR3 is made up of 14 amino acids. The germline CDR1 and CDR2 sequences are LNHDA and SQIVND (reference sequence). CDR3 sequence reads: CASSILSARDTQYF.

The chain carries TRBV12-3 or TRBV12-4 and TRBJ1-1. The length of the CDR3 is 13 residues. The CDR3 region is CASSLAENTEAFF.